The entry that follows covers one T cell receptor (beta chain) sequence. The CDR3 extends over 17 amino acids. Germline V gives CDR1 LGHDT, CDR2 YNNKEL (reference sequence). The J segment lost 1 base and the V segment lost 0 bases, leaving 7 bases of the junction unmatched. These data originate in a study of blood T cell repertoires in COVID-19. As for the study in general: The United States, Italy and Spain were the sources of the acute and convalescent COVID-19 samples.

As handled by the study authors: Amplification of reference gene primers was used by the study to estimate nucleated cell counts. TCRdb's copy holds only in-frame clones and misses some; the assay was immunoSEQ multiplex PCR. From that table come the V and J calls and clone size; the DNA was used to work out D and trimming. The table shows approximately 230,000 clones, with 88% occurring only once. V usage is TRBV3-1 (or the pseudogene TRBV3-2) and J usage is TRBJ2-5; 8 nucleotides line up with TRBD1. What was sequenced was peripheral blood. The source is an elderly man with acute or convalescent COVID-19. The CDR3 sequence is CASSQDAFGTGQETQYF. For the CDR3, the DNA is TGTGCCAGCAGCCAAGATGCCTTCGGGACAGGCCAAGAGACCCAGTACTTC.